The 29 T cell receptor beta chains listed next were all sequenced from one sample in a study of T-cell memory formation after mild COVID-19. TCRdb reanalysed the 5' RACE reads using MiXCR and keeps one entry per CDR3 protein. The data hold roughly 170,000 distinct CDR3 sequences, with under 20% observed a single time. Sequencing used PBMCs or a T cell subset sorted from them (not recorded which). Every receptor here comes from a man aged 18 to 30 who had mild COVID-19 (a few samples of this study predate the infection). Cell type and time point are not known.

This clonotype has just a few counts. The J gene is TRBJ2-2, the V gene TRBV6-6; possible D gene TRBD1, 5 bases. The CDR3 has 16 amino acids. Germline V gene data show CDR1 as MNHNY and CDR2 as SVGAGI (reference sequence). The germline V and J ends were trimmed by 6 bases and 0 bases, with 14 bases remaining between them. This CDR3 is CASSHWTPPNTGELFF. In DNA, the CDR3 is TGTGCCAGCAGCCATTGGACACCCCCGAACACCGGGGAGCTGTTTTTT.

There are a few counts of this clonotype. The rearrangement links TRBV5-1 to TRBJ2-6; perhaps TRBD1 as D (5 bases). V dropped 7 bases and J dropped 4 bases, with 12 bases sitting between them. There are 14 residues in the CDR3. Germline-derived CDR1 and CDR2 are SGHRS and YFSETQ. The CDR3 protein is CASSMGLGANVLTF. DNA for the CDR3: TGCGCCAGCTCTATGGGGCTCGGGGCCAACGTCCTGACTTTC. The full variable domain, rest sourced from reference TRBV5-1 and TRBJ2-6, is KAGVTQTPRYLIKTRGQQVTLSCSPISGHRSVSWYQQTPGQGLQFLFEYFSETQRNKGNFPGRFSGRQFSNSRSEMNVSTLELGDSALYLCASSMGLGANVLTFGAGSRLTVL.

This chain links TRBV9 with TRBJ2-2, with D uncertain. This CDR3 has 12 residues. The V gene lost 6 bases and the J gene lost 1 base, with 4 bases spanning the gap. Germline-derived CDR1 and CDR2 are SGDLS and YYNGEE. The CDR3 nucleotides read TGTGCCAGCAAAGGGAACACCGGGGAGCTGTTTTTT. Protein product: CASKGNTGELFF.

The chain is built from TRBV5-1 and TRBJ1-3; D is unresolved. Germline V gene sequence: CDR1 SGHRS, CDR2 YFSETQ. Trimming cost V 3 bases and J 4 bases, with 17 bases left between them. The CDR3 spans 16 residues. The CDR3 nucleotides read TGCGCCAGCAGCTCCTTACACCTGCTCCCCGGAAACACCATATATTTT. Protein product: CASSSLHLLPGNTIYF.

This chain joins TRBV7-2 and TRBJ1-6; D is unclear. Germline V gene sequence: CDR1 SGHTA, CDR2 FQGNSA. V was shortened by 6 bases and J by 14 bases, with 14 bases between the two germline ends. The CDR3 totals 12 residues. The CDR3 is CASREAGQTLHF. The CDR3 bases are TGTGCCAGCAGGGAAGCGGGTCAAACCCTCCACTTT.

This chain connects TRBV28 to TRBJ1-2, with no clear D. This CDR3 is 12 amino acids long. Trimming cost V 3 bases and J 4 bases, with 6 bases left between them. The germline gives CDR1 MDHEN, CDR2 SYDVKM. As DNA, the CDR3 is TGTGCCAGCAGTTTCGGTAGCTATGGCTACACCTTC. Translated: CASSFGSYGYTF.

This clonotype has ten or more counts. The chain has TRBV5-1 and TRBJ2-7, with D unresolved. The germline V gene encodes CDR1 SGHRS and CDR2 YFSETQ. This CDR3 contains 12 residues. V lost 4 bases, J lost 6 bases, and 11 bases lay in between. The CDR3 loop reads CASSESRAEQYF. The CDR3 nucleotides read TGCGCCAGCAGCGAATCTCGGGCCGAGCAGTACTTC.

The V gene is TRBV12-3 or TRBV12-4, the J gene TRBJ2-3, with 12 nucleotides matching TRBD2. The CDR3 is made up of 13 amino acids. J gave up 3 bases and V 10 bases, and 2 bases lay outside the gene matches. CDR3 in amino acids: CATGLAGTDTQYF. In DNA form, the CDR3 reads TGTGCCACCGGACTAGCGGGAACAGATACGCAGTATTTT.

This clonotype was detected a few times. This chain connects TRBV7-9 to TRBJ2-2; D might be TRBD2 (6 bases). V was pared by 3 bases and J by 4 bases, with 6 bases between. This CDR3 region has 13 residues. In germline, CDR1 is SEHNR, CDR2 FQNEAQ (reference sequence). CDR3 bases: TGTGCCAGCAGCTTGACTAGCACCGGGGAGCTGTTTTTT. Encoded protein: CASSLTSTGELFF.

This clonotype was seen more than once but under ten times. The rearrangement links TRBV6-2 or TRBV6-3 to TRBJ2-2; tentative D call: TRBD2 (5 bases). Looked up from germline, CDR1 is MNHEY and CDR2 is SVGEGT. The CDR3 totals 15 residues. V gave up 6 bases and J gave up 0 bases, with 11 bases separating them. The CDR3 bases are TGTGCCAGCAGACCAACTAGACCGAACACCGGGGAGCTGTTTTTT. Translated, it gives CASRPTRPNTGELFF.

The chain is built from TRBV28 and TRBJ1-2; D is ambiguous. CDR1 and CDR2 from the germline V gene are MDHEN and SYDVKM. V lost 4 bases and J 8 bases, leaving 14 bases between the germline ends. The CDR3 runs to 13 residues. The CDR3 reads CASSSAVRAGYTF. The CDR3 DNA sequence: TGTGCCAGCAGTTCCGCGGTTCGGGCGGGCTACACCTTC.

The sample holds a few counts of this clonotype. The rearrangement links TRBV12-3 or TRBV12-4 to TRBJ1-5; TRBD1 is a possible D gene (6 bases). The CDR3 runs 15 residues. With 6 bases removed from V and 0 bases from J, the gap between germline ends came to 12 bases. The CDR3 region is CASRGGRYSNQPQHF. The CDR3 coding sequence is TGTGCCAGCAGGGGGGGCAGATATAGCAATCAGCCCCAGCATTTT.

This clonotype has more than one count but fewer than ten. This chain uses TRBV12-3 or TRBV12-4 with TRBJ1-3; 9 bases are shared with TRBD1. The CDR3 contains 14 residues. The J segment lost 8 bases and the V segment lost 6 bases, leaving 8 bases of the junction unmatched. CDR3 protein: CASRWTGASDTIYF. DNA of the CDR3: TGTGCCAGCAGATGGACAGGGGCCTCTGACACCATATATTTT.

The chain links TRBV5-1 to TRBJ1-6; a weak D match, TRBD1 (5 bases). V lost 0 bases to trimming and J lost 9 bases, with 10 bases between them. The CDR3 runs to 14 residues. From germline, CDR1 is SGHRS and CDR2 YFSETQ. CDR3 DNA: TGCGCCAGCAGCTTGGTCGTGGGGGGTTCACCCCTCCACTTT. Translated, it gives CASSLVVGGSPLHF.

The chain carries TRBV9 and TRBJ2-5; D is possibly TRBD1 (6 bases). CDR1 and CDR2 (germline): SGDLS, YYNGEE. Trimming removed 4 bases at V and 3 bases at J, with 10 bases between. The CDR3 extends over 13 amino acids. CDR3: CASSRGHEETQYF. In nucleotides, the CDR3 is TGTGCCAGCAGCCGGGGACACGAAGAGACCCAGTACTTC.

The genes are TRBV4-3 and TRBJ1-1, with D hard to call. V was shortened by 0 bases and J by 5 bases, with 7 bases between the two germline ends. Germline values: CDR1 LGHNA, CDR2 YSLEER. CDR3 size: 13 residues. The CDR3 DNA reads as TGCGCCAGCAGCCAAGAAAAGCGGACTGAAGCTTTCTTT. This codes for CASSQEKRTEAFF.

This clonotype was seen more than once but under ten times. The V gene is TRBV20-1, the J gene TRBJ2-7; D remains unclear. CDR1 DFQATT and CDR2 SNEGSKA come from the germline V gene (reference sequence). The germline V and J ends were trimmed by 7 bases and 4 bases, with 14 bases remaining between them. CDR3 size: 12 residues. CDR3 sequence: CSVHVDLYEQYF. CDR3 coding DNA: TGCAGTGTCCATGTAGACTTGTACGAGCAGTACTTC.

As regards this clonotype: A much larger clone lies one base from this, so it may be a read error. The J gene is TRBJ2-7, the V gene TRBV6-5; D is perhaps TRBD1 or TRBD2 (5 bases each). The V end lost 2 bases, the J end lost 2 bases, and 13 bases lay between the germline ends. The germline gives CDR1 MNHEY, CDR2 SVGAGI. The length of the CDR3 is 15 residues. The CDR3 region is CASSYEGSLPYEQYF. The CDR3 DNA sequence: TGTGCCAGCAGTTACGAGGGGTCTTTGCCCTACGAGCAGTACTTC.

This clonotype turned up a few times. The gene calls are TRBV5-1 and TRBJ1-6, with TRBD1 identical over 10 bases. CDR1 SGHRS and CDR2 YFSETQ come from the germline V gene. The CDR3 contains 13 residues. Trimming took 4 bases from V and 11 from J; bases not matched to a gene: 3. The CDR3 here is CASSTGQGPPLHF. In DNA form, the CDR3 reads TGCGCCAGCAGCACGGGACAGGGGCCACCCCTCCACTTT.

The CDR3 reads CASSVGRGENYGYTF. In DNA, the CDR3 is TGTGCCAGCAGCGTAGGCAGGGGAGAGAACTATGGCTACACCTTC. This chain connects TRBV9 to TRBJ1-2; D might be TRBD1 (6 bases). CDR3 length equals 15 residues. Germline assignment: CDR1 SGDLS and CDR2 YYNGEE. V lost 0 bases, J lost 2 bases, and 11 bases lay in between. Drawing the rest from reference TRBV9 and TRBJ1-2, the complete variable domain is DSGVTQTPKHLITATGQRVTLRCSPRSGDLSVYWYQQSLDQGLQFLIQYYNGEERAKGNILERFSAQQFPDLHSELNLSSLELGDSALYFCASSVGRGENYGYTFGSGTRLTVV.

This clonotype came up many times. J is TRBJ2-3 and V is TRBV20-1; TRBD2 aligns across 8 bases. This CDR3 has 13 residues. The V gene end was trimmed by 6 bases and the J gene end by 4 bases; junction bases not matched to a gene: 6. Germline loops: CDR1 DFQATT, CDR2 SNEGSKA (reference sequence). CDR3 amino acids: CSAQTGGPDTQYF. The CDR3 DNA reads TGCAGTGCACAGACGGGGGGGCCAGATACGCAGTATTTT.

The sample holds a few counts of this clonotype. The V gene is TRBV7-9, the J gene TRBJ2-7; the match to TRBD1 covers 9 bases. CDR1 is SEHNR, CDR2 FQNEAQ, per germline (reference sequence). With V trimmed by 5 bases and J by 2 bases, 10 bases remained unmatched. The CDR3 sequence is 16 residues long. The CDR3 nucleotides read TGTGCCAGCAGCCGCTGGCGAGGGGACAGGGCCTACGAGCAGTACTTC. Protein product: CASSRWRGDRAYEQYF.

The CDR3 is CASIGTPSSGNTIYF. CDR3 in DNA: TGTGCCAGCATCGGGACACCGAGCTCTGGAAACACCATATATTTT. This sequence joins TRBV19 and TRBJ1-3; the D gene is possibly TRBD1 (6 bases). CDR3 length equals 15 residues. V was clipped by 9 bases and J by 0 bases, with 15 bases between them. CDR1 is LNHDA, CDR2 SQIVND, per germline (reference sequence).

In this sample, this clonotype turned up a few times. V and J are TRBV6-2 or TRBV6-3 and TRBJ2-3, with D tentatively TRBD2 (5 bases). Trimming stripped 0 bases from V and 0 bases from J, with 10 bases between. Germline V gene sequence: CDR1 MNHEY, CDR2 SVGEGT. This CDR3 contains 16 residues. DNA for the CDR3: TGTGCCAGCAGTTACTCAGCGGCGTACAGCACAGATACGCAGTATTTT. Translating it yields CASSYSAAYSTDTQYF.

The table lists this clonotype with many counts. Here the CDR3 DNA reads TGTGCCAGCAGCTGGAGGCCTGGAACCCAGTACTTC. This translates into CASSWRPGTQYF. V is TRBV5-6 and J is TRBJ2-5; weak D call: TRBD2 (5 bases). Per germline, CDR1 SGHDT and CDR2 YYEEEE. With 3 bases removed from V and 8 bases from J, the gap between germline ends came to 11 bases. This CDR3 is 12 amino acids long.

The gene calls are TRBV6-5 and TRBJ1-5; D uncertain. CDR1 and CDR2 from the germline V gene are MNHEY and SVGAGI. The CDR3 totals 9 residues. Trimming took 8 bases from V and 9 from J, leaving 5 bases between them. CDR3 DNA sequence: TGTGCCAGCCATCGGCCCCAGCATTTT. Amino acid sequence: CASHRPQHF.

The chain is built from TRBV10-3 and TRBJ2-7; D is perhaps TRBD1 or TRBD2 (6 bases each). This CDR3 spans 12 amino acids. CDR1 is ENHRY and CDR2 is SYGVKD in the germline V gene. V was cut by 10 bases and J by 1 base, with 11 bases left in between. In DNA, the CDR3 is TGTGCCAGCGGGACACCTTCCTACGAGCAGTACTTC. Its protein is CASGTPSYEQYF.

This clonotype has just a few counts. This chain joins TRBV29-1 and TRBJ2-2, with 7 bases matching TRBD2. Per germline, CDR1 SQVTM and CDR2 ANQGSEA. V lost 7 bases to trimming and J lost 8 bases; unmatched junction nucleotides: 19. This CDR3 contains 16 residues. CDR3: CSAASGTPAVRGELFF. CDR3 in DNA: TGCAGCGCCGCAAGCGGGACGCCTGCCGTGAGAGGGGAGCTGTTTTTT.

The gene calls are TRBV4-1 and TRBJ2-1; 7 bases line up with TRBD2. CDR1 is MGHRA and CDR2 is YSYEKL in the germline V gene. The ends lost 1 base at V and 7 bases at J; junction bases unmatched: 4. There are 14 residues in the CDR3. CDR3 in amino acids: CASSQGLAVNEQFF. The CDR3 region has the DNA TGCGCCAGCAGCCAAGGGCTAGCGGTGAATGAGCAGTTCTTC.